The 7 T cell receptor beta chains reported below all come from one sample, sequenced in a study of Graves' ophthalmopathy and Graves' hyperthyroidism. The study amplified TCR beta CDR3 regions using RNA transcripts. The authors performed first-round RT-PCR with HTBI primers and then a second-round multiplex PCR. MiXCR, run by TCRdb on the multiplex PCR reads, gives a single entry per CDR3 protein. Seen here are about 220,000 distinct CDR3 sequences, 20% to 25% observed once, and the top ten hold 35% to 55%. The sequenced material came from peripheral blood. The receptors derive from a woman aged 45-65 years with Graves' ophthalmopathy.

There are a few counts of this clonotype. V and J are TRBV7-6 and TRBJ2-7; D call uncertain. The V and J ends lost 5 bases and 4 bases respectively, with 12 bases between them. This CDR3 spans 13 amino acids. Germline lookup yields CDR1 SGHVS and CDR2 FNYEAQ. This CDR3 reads CASSQNHGYEQYF. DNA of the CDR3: TGTGCCAGCAGCCAGAATCACGGGTACGAGCAGTACTTC.

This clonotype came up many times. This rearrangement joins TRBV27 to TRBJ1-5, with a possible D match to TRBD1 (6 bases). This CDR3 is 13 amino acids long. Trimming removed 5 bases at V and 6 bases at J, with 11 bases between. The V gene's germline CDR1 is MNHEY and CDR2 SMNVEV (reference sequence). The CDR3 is CASSTQGGQPQHF. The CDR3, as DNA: TGTGCCAGCAGTACACAGGGAGGTCAGCCCCAGCATTTT.

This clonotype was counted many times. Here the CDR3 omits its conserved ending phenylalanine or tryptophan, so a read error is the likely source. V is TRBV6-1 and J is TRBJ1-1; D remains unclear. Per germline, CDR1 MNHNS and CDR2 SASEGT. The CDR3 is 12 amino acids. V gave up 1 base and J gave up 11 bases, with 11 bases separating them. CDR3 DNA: TGTGCCAGCAGTGAAGGTTGGGTCGGGGCTTTCTCT. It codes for CASSEGWVGAFS.

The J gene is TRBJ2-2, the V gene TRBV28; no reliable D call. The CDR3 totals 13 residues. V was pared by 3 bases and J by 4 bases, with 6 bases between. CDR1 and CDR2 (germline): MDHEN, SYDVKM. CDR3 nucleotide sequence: TGTGCCAGCAGTTTGATAATCACCGGGGAGCTGTTTTTT. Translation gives CASSLIITGELFF.

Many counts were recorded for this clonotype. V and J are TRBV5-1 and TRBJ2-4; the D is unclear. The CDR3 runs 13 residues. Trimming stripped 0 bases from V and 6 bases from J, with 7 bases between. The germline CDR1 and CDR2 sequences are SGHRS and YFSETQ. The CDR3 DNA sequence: TGCGCCAGCAGCTTGGACGGCGGAAACATTCAGTACTTC. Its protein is CASSLDGGNIQYF. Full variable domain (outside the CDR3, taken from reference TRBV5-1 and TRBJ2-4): KAGVTQTPRYLIKTRGQQVTLSCSPISGHRSVSWYQQTPGQGLQFLFEYFSETQRNKGNFPGRFSGRQFSNSRSEMNVSTLELGDSALYLCASSLDGGNIQYFGAGTRLSVL.

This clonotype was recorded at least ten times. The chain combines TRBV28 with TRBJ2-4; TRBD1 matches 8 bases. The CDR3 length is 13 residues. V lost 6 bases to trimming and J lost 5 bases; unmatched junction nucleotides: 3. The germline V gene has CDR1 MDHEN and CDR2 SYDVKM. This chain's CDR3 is CASRGTGENIQYF. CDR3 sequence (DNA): TGTGCCAGCAGGGGGACAGGAGAAAACATTCAGTACTTC.

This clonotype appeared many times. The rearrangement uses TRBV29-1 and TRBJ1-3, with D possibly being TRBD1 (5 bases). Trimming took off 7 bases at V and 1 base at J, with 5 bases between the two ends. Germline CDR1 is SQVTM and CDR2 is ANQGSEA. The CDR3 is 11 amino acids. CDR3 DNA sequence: TGCAGCGGGGGGTCTGGAAACACCATATATTTT. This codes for CSGGSGNTIYF. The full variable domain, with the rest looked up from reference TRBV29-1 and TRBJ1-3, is SAVISQKPSRDICQRGTSLTIQCQVDSQVTMMFWYRQQPGQSLTLIATANQGSEATYESGFVIDKFPISRPNLTFSTLTVSNMSPEDSSIYLCSGGSGNTIYFGEGSWLTVV.